The clone carrying this T cell receptor (beta chain) has more than one count but fewer than ten. The table came from immunoSEQ multiplex PCR; TCRdb's copy has only in-frame clones and leaves some out. The sample includes around 700,000 clones, about 74% of them seen just once. These data come from a study of shared clonotypes between healthy human individuals. The origin of this receptor is a woman in her 30s in good health. The source material was memory CD4+ T cells sorted from blood. Documented subset: CD45RA-negative fraction.

CDR3 in amino acids: CASSSGPGLGGYTF. The CDR3 nucleotides are TGCGCCAGCAGCTCCGGACCCGGGTTGGGTGGCTACACCTTC. The rearrangement uses TRBV5-1 and TRBJ1-2; D not resolved. In germline, CDR1 is SGHRS, CDR2 YFSETQ. V dropped 3 bases and J dropped 7 bases, with 16 bases sitting between them. The CDR3 is 14 amino acids.